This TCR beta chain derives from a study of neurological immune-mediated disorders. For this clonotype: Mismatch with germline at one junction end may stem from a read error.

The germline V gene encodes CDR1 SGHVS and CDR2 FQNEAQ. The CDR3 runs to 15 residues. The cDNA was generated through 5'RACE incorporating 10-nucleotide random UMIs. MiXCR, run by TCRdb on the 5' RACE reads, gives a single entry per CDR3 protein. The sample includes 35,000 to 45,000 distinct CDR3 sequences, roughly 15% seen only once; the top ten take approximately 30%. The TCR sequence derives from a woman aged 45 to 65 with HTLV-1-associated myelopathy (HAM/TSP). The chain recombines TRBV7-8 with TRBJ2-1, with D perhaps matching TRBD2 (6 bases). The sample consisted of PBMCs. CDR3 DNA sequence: TGTGCCAGAAGCTTATTGCGGGAACCCTACAATGAGCAGTTCTTC. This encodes CARSLLREPYNEQFF.